This TCR beta chain was retrieved from a study of CD4 T cells in relation to SARS-CoV-2 and coronaviruses. In the study overall: The negative reference was HIV-1 Nef peptide pool or peptide-free culture.

Profiling relied on immunoSEQ multiplex PCR, and the TCRdb table lists in-frame clones only, not all of them. This table holds fewer than 25,000 clones, roughly 70% found once. The unexposed donors gave CD4+ T cells in about 2011-2018, prior to COVID-19. Isolation of CD4+ T cells took place after roughly nine days in culture. The germline V and J ends were trimmed by 4 bases and 5 bases, with 14 bases remaining between them. This CDR3 contains 14 residues. CDR1 is MGHRA, CDR2 YSYEKL, per germline. As for this clone: The antigen is undetermined.

The source material was CD4+ T cells from PBMCs, cultured in vitro. The chain has TRBV4-1 and TRBJ2-5; no reliable D call. This sequence originates from a human donor in good health. CDR3 residues: CASSRNVPLETQYF. The CDR3 DNA follows: TGCGCCAGCAGCCGCAACGTCCCGTTGGAGACCCAGTACTTC.